These T cell receptor beta chains were read from a single sample in a study of blood T cell repertoires in COVID-19. Measured with immunoSEQ multiplex PCR; TCRdb has only the in-frame clones, and not every one. The data show tens of thousands of clones, roughly four fifths seen once. The source material was peripheral blood. The receptors were gathered from a man over 45 with active or convalescent COVID-19. The CDR3 runs from the conserved cysteine through the conserved F or W. Fields, in order: D gene, clone size, J gene, V gene, CDR3 protein, CDR3 DNA. The D gene is left open where the match is weak. The size of a clone is reported for some rows only, either as once, few or many, or as a class for expanded clones.

. | . | TRBJ1-2 | TRBV6-2/TRBV6-3 | CASSKRSYGYTF | TGTGCCAGCAGTAAAAGGAGCTATGGCTACACCTTC
. | medium-sized | TRBJ1-5 | TRBV19 | CASSIAAGSSYQPQHF | TGTGCCAGTAGTATAGCGGCAGGCTCGAGCTATCAGCCCCAGCATTTT
TRBD2 | few | TRBJ2-7 | TRBV3-1/TRBV3-2 | CASSQASGAYEQYF | TGTGCCAGCAGCCAGGCTAGCGGGGCTTACGAGCAGTACTTC
. | . | TRBJ1-1 | TRBV19 | CASRADMNTEAFF | TGTGCCAGTAGGGCAGACATGAACACTGAAGCTTTCTTT
. | . | TRBJ2-6 | TRBV19 | CASSIARRGELGANVLTF | TGTGCCAGTAGTATAGCTCGCAGGGGTGAGCTTGGGGCCAACGTCCTGACTTTC
. | . | TRBJ1-5 | TRBV10-3 | CAISENRERNQPQHF | TGTGCCATCAGTGAGAACAGGGAACGCAATCAGCCCCAGCATTTT
. | . | TRBJ2-1 | TRBV13 | CASSPRRPHNEQFF | TGTGCCAGCAGCCCCCGGCGGCCCCATAATGAGCAGTTCTTC
. | . | TRBJ2-1 | TRBV7-6 | CASSLKGDEQFF | TGTGCCAGCAGCCTTAAAGGAGATGAGCAGTTCTTC
TRBD2 | once | TRBJ2-5 | TRBV4-1 | CASSRPTSRETQYF | TGCGCCAGCAGCCGCCCGACTAGCCGGGAGACCCAGTACTTC
TRBD1 | . | TRBJ2-3 | TRBV10-3 | CAITTGQSTDTQYF | TGTGCCATCACAACGGGACAGAGCACAGATACGCAGTATTTT
TRBD1 | . | TRBJ1-4 | TRBV28 | CASRGTGGGEKLFF | TGTGCCAGCAGGGGGACAGGGGGTGGAGAAAAACTGTTTTTT
. | . | TRBJ1-2 | TRBV11-2 | CASSSRLDTGSGYTF | TGTGCCAGCAGCTCCCGATTAGACACAGGGAGCGGCTACACCTTC
TRBD1 | . | TRBJ1-1 | TRBV12-5 | CASGPGQGDTEAFF | TGTGCTAGTGGTCCCGGACAGGGGGACACTGAAGCTTTCTTT
TRBD1 | . | TRBJ2-4 | TRBV5-4 | CASSYGQGANIQYF | TGTGCCAGCAGTTACGGACAGGGGGCGAACATTCAGTACTTC
TRBD1 | . | TRBJ1-1 | TRBV29-1 | CSGHLRDRNTEAFF | TGCAGCGGCCACCTCCGGGACAGAAACACTGAAGCTTTCTTT
. | few | TRBJ1-3 | TRBV28 | CAHCQGYGNTIYF | TGTGCCCACTGCCAGGGTTACGGAAACACCATATATTTT
. | . | TRBJ1-1 | TRBV5-6 | CASSLLGTLNTEAFF | TGTGCCAGCAGCTTGTTGGGGACTCTCAACACTGAAGCTTTCTTT
TRBD1 | . | TRBJ2-4 | TRBV6-5 | CASNEEQGINIQYF | TGTGCCAGCAACGAGGAACAGGGGATAAACATTCAGTACTTC
. | . | TRBJ2-2 | TRBV12-2 | CASRLTGLAGTGELFF | TGTGCAAGTCGCCTTACCGGACTAGCGGGCACCGGGGAGCTGTTTTTT
. | . | TRBJ1-1 | TRBV5-4 | CASSYDRIMNTEAFF | TGTGCCAGCAGCTACGACAGGATCATGAACACTGAAGCTTTCTTT
TRBD1 | . | TRBJ2-3 | TRBV5-4 | CASSRDRGGDTQYF | TGTGCCAGCAGCCGGGACAGGGGAGGAGATACGCAGTATTTT
. | . | TRBJ1-4 | TRBV21-1 | CASSKRQGGEKLFF | TGTGCCAGCAGCAAGAGACAGGGCGGGGAAAAACTGTTTTTT
TRBD1 | . | TRBJ1-3 | TRBV2 | CASSVRQGPGGNTIYF | TGTGCCAGCAGTGTCCGACAGGGGCCGGGGGGAAACACCATATATTTT